The present TCR beta chain was sequenced within a study of T cells in Graves' hyperthyroidism and ophthalmopathy. The CDR3 covers 13 residues. Germline V lookup: CDR1 SEHNR, CDR2 FQNEAQ (reference sequence). Trimming took off 2 bases at V and 5 bases at J, with 9 bases between the two ends. This clonotype was counted a few times. Amplification of TCR beta CDR3 regions was performed using RNA transcripts as template. During a first-round RT-PCR of the TCR CDR3, the HTBI primer set was used. TCRdb re-derived calls from the multiplex PCR reads in MiXCR, one entry per CDR3 protein. The sample yields roughly 600,000 distinct CDR3 sequences, approximately 14% seen once.

Sequencing used blood. The chain joins TRBV7-9 to TRBJ1-2, with D unclear. This sequence originates from a woman aged 50 to 60 with Graves' ophthalmopathy. The CDR3 here is CASSLNSAYGYTF. CDR3 nucleotides: TGTGCCAGCAGCTTAAACTCTGCTTATGGCTACACCTTC. Variable domain in full (rest from reference TRBV7-9 and TRBJ1-2): DTGVSQNPRHKITKRGQNVTFRCDPISEHNRLYWYRQTLGQGPEFLTYFQNEAQLEKSRLLSDRFSAERPKGSFSTLEIQRTEQGDSAMYLCASSLNSAYGYTFGSGTRLTVV.